A single sample gave rise to the 13 T cell receptor beta chains below, sequenced in a study of T cells in localized non-small cell lung cancer (dated by TCRdb to about 2020). Receptor amplification or capture employed the immunoSEQ multiplex PCR assay. Sourced from immuneACCESS, this table was stored by TCRdb with only in-frame sequences that have V and J called. A share of the clones is absent; for the studies checked, an unresolved V gene accounts for under half, and the remainder has no known explanation. Across this sample there are over 25,000 clones, with roughly 91% seen only once. 0.9% to 1.2% of the sample lies in the top ten. The starting material was peripheral blood, obtained before any cancer treatment. All receptors come from a woman aged 35 to 75 with stage I lung adenocarcinoma.

This clone occurred a few times. CDR3 nucleotides: TGTGCCAGCAGGGGGGGTTCAGGGATCCCCTACGAGCAGTACTTC. Protein: CASRGGSGIPYEQYF. The V gene is TRBV2, the J gene TRBJ2-7; D perhaps matches TRBD2 (6 bases). Germline CDR1 reads SNHLY; CDR2 reads FYNNEI. Trimming took 6 bases from V and 2 from J, leaving 17 bases between them. There are 15 residues in the CDR3.

This chain joins TRBV11-3 and TRBJ2-5; TRBD1 agrees at 8 bases. The CDR3 extends over 13 amino acids. Trimming at V came to 1 base and at J to 5 bases, leaving 0 bases not matched to a gene. Germline lookup yields CDR1 SGHNT and CDR2 YENEEA. CDR3 amino acids: CASSLGQGETQYF. Here the CDR3 DNA reads TGTGCCAGCAGCTTAGGACAGGGGGAGACCCAGTACTTC.

This sequence joins TRBV29-1 and TRBJ2-5, with D unclear. The CDR3 consists of 13 residues. Trimming took off 6 bases at V and 2 bases at J, with 13 bases between the two ends. Germline CDR1 reads SQVTM; CDR2 reads ANQGSEA. This CDR3 is CSVELGGQETQYF. The CDR3 bases are TGCAGCGTCGAACTCGGCGGACAAGAGACCCAGTACTTC.

The rearrangement uses TRBV7-6 and TRBJ1-4; the D is unclear. The CDR3 has 17 residues. V was cut by 2 bases and J by 5 bases, with 18 bases left in between. CDR1 and CDR2 from the germline V gene are SGHVS and FNYEAQ. CDR3: CASSLRPPPGRNEKLFF. The CDR3 nucleotides read TGTGCCAGCAGCTTAAGGCCCCCCCCGGGGAGGAATGAAAAACTGTTTTTT.

The chain joins TRBV5-1 to TRBJ2-7; 7 positions agree with TRBD1. This CDR3 is 13 amino acids long. The V gene's germline CDR1 is SGHRS and CDR2 YFSETQ. The J segment lost 4 bases and the V segment lost 4 bases, leaving 5 bases of the junction unmatched. CDR3 bases: TGCGCCAGCAGCATCGGGGACAGATACGAGCAGTACTTC. Translating it yields CASSIGDRYEQYF.

CDR3 loop: CASVGGGGDFQPQHF. CDR3 DNA: TGTGCCAGCGTGGGTGGAGGGGGCGATTTTCAGCCCCAGCATTTT. The chain is built from TRBV28 and TRBJ1-5; TRBD1 matches at 7 bases. Germline trimming cut 8 bases from V and 6 bases from J; bases unmatched to any gene: 13. The CDR3 consists of 15 residues. Germline V CDR1 and CDR2: MDHEN, SYDVKM.

V and J are TRBV30 and TRBJ1-5; D remains ambiguous. The CDR3 length is 13 residues. The germline V gene encodes CDR1 GTSNPN and CDR2 SVGIG (reference sequence). Trimming cost V 0 bases and J 5 bases, with 8 bases left between them. The CDR3 DNA is TGTGCCTGGAGTGTACGAGGGCATCAGCCCCAGCATTTT. Amino acids: CAWSVRGHQPQHF.

The CDR3 DNA is TGTGCCAGCAGCCAAGCCCGACAGGGGGCGCGCGGGACCCAGTACTTC. Translated: CASSQARQGARGTQYF. J is TRBJ2-5 and V is TRBV14, with TRBD1 matching over 10 bases. Germline V CDR1 and CDR2: SGHDN, FVKESK. Trimming took 1 base from V and 7 from J; bases not matched to a gene: 9. The CDR3 is 16 residues long.

This chain connects TRBV19 to TRBJ2-7; 7 bases align to TRBD1. Trimming cost V 5 bases and J 1 base; bases outside gene matches: 11. The CDR3 sequence is 16 residues long. Germline lookup yields CDR1 LNHDA and CDR2 SQIVND (reference sequence). CDR3: CASSPRYDRESYEQYF. DNA of the CDR3: TGTGCCAGTAGTCCCCGATATGACAGGGAGTCCTACGAGCAGTACTTC.

This chain uses TRBV30 with TRBJ2-2, with TRBD2 identical over 8 bases. V dropped 5 bases and J dropped 4; count of bases not matched to a gene: 12. Germline CDR1 reads GTSNPN; CDR2 reads SVGIG (reference sequence). The CDR3 is 16 residues long. Here the CDR3 DNA reads TGTGCCTGGGCAGTTGAGGGACTAGTTGGCACCGGGGAGCTGTTTTTT. Translation: CAWAVEGLVGTGELFF. Full variable domain (missing parts from reference TRBV30 and TRBJ2-2): SQTIHQWPATLVQPVGSPLSLECTVEGTSNPNLYWYRQAAGRGLQLLFYSVGIGQISSEVPQNLSASRPQDRQFILSSKKLLLSDSGFYLCAWAVEGLVGTGELFFGEGSRLTVL.

This chain uses TRBV14 with TRBJ1-2; D is uncertain. CDR1 and CDR2 from the germline V gene are SGHDN and FVKESK. Trimming shortened V by 2 bases and J by 3 bases, and 7 bases separated the two germline ends. The length of the CDR3 is 13 residues. The CDR3 sequence: CASSQHVYYGYTF. CDR3 in DNA: TGTGCCAGCAGCCAACACGTTTACTATGGCTACACCTTC.

The CDR3 loop is CASSSDGGANYGYTF. The DNA for the CDR3 is TGTGCCAGCTCCTCGGACGGGGGAGCTAACTATGGCTACACCTTC. The rearrangement links TRBV18 to TRBJ1-2; possibly TRBD1 for D (5 bases). The CDR3 sequence is 15 residues long. Germline V CDR1 and CDR2: KGHSH, LQKENI. Trimming stripped 6 bases from V and 0 bases from J, with 14 bases between.

This chain uses TRBV11-2 with TRBJ1-6, with a weak D call TRBD1 (6 bases). The CDR3 spans 14 residues. Germline CDR1 and CDR2: SGHAT and FQNNGV. Deletions cut 3 bases from V and 8 bases from J, with 11 bases between. The CDR3 spells CASSFGQHDSPLHF. The CDR3 DNA follows: TGTGCCAGCAGCTTTGGACAGCACGATTCACCCCTCCACTTT.